This passage covers 27 T cell receptor beta chains from one sample sequenced in a study of blood T cell repertoires in COVID-19. Clones were sequenced by immunoSEQ multiplex PCR, and TCRdb holds only the in-frame ones, with some missing. The table records nearly 350,000 clones, more than 75% of them present only once. Sequenced input: peripheral blood. All receptors derive from a woman between 18 and 29 years old who had recovered from COVID-19.

This chain joins TRBV5-4 and TRBJ2-6; 7 bases match TRBD2. Germline trimming cut 4 bases from V and 1 base from J; bases unmatched to any gene: 2. Looked up from germline, CDR1 is SGHNT and CDR2 is YYREEE (reference sequence). CDR3 size: 15 residues. This CDR3 reads CASSPGGSGANVLTF. The CDR3, as DNA: TGTGCCAGCAGCCCGGGGGGATCTGGGGCCAACGTCCTGACTTTC. Variable domain in full (rest from reference TRBV5-4 and TRBJ2-6): ETGVTQSPTHLIKTRGQQVTLRCSSQSGHNTVSWYQQALGQGPQFIFQYYREEENGRGNFPPRFSGLQFPNYSSELNVNALELDDSALYLCASSPGGSGANVLTFGAGSRLTVL.

V and J are TRBV7-9 and TRBJ2-2; a possible D gene is TRBD1 (6 bases). In germline, CDR1 is SEHNR, CDR2 FQNEAQ (reference sequence). V lost 3 bases and J 1 base, leaving 9 bases between the germline ends. The CDR3 consists of 15 residues. The CDR3 region is CASSLGRGNTGELFF. The DNA for the CDR3 is TGTGCCAGCAGCTTGGGCAGGGGGAACACCGGGGAGCTGTTTTTT.

V is TRBV4-1 and J is TRBJ1-4; TRBD1 might be the D (6 bases). Between the trimmed V and J ends, which lost 0 bases and 8 bases, there was a span of 13 bases. The length of the CDR3 is 15 residues. Germline CDR1 reads MGHRA; CDR2 reads YSYEKL. For the CDR3, the DNA is TGCGCCAGCAGCCAAGATGTGGGGGCGCGGGAAAAACTGTTTTTT. It codes for CASSQDVGAREKLFF.

The CDR3 DNA reads as TGTGCCAGCAGCCAAGATATCGGACCGGGCGGACACACCTACAATGAGCAGTTCTTC. It yields the protein CASSQDIGPGGHTYNEQFF. The chain uses TRBV14 and TRBJ2-1; tentative D call: TRBD1 (5 bases). Trimming pared 0 bases from V and 2 bases from J, leaving 20 bases between. Germline V lookup: CDR1 SGHDN, CDR2 FVKESK. The CDR3 is 19 amino acids.

The chain combines TRBV3-1 (or the pseudogene TRBV3-2) with TRBJ2-1; D perhaps matches TRBD1 (5 bases). Per germline, CDR1 LGHDT and CDR2 YNNKEL (reference sequence). Trimming left V 5 bases short and J 5 bases short, with 10 bases between. CDR3 length: 13 amino acids. The CDR3 coding sequence is TGTGCCAGCAGCAGGACAACCGACAATGAGCAGTTCTTC. The encoded protein is CASSRTTDNEQFF.

The V call is TRBV11-2, the J call TRBJ2-3, with TRBD2 matching over 9 bases. Germline values: CDR1 SGHAT, CDR2 FQNNGV. This CDR3 has 16 residues. The J segment lost 2 bases and the V segment lost 5 bases, leaving 8 bases of the junction unmatched. Here the CDR3 DNA reads TGTGCCAGCAGCCCTCAGCTAGCGGGGAACACAGATACGCAGTATTTT. It is translated as CASSPQLAGNTDTQYF.

V gene TRBV25-1 combines with J gene TRBJ2-5, with D maybe TRBD2 (5 bases). The CDR3 runs 15 residues. Trimming removed 5 bases at V and 1 base at J, with 14 bases between. CDR1 and CDR2 from the germline V gene are MGHDK and SYGVNS. The CDR3 DNA reads as TGTGCCAGCAGTCACTTGGGGAGCTCCCAAGAGACCCAGTACTTC. Its protein is CASSHLGSSQETQYF.

The chain joins TRBV6-2 or TRBV6-3 to TRBJ2-1; D may be TRBD2 (5 bases). V was trimmed by 2 bases and J by 12 bases, leaving 23 bases between them. The germline CDR1 and CDR2 sequences are MNHEY and SVGEGT. The CDR3 consists of 16 residues. CDR3 in amino acids: CASSYRADGVASGQFF. As DNA, the CDR3 is TGTGCCAGCAGTTACCGAGCGGACGGAGTTGCAAGTGGGCAGTTCTTC.

V and J are TRBV5-6 and TRBJ2-2, with D unresolved. The CDR3 runs 14 residues. Germline assignment: CDR1 SGHDT and CDR2 YYEEEE. Trimming removed 5 bases from V and 2 bases from J, with 10 bases in between. In DNA form, the CDR3 reads TGTGCCAGCAGGCGGTCGATAAACACCGGGGAGCTGTTTTTT. Translated: CASRRSINTGELFF.

This chain joins TRBV29-1 and TRBJ2-2; no reliable D call. V was cut by 4 bases and J by 4 bases, with 10 bases left in between. CDR1 SQVTM and CDR2 ANQGSEA come from the germline V gene. The CDR3 runs to 13 residues. CDR3 coding DNA: TGCAGCGTTGTGGGCAGGTTCACCGGGGAGCTGTTTTTT. This gives the protein CSVVGRFTGELFF.

The chain combines TRBV30 with TRBJ1-4; TRBD1 aligns across 8 bases. CDR3 size: 18 residues. CDR1 and CDR2 (germline): GTSNPN, SVGIG (reference sequence). V lost 2 bases to trimming and J lost 0 bases; unmatched junction nucleotides: 11. The CDR3 reads CAWSPPGTGFATNEKLFF. CDR3 nucleotide sequence: TGTGCCTGGAGTCCCCCCGGGACAGGCTTTGCAACTAATGAAAAACTGTTTTTT.

The chain joins TRBV6-5 to TRBJ2-1; a weak D match, TRBD1 (5 bases). The germline CDR1 and CDR2 sequences are MNHEY and SVGAGI. The CDR3 extends over 11 amino acids. V was pared by 5 bases and J by 8 bases, with 7 bases between. The CDR3 loop reads CASSTGDEQFF. The CDR3 nucleotides read TGTGCCAGCAGTACAGGCGATGAGCAGTTCTTC.

The rearrangement links TRBV2 to TRBJ1-2, with D possibly being TRBD1 (5 bases). This CDR3 is built from 12 residues. Trimming shortened V by 2 bases and J by 7 bases, and 8 bases separated the two germline ends. Looked up from germline, CDR1 is SNHLY and CDR2 is FYNNEI. CDR3 in DNA: TGTGCCAGCAGTGAATGGGGGGGTGGCTACACCTTC. Translation: CASSEWGGGYTF.

This sequence joins TRBV5-6 and TRBJ2-7; D may be TRBD2 (6 bases). The CDR3 consists of 13 residues. Germline V gives CDR1 SGHDT, CDR2 YYEEEE. V was clipped by 7 bases and J by 2 bases, with 13 bases between them. CDR3: CASRGAGPYEQYV. In DNA form, the CDR3 reads TGTGCCAGCCGGGGAGCGGGTCCCTACGAGCAGTACGTC.

The rearrangement uses TRBV3-1 (or the pseudogene TRBV3-2) and TRBJ2-1, with D possibly matching TRBD1 (6 bases). Trimming pared 0 bases from V and 8 bases from J, leaving 17 bases between. CDR1 and CDR2 from the germline V gene are LGHDT and YNNKEL (reference sequence). The CDR3 is made up of 16 amino acids. DNA for the CDR3: TGTGCCAGCAGCCAAGAGTATCAGGGGTTCGAGGATGAGCAGTTCTTC. Its translation: CASSQEYQGFEDEQFF.

The chain employs TRBV7-2 and TRBJ1-2; 7 nucleotides agree with TRBD1. Germline lookup yields CDR1 SGHTA and CDR2 FQGNSA. Germline trimming cut 0 bases from V and 0 bases from J; bases unmatched to any gene: 1. This CDR3 is built from 15 residues. For the CDR3, the DNA is TGTGCCAGCAGCTTAGCGGGGACAGCTAACTATGGCTACACCTTC. As protein: CASSLAGTANYGYTF.

The chain carries TRBV18 and TRBJ2-2; 11 positions agree with TRBD2. V was clipped by 3 bases and J by 0 bases; unmatched bases: 6. CDR3 length equals 18 residues. The germline gives CDR1 KGHSH, CDR2 LQKENI. The CDR3 here is CASSPGLAELANTGELFF. CDR3 in DNA: TGTGCCAGCTCACCGGGACTAGCGGAGCTCGCGAACACCGGGGAGCTGTTTTTT.

This clone was observed once. The V and J genes are TRBV29-1 and TRBJ1-1, with D unresolved. The germline V and J ends were trimmed by 3 bases and 1 base, with 12 bases remaining between them. The CDR3 spans 14 residues. In germline, CDR1 is SQVTM, CDR2 ANQGSEA. The CDR3 reads CSVDMMGRNTEAFF. The CDR3 DNA sequence: TGCAGCGTTGACATGATGGGCCGGAACACTGAAGCTTTCTTT. Using reference TRBV29-1 and TRBJ1-1 for the parts outside the CDR3, the full variable domain is SAVISQKPSRDICQRGTSLTIQCQVDSQVTMMFWYRQQPGQSLTLIATANQGSEATYESGFVIDKFPISRPNLTFSTLTVSNMSPEDSSIYLCSVDMMGRNTEAFFGQGTRLTVV.

The rearrangement joins TRBV19 to TRBJ1-5; D is unclear. The CDR3 runs 14 residues. Germline CDR1 and CDR2: LNHDA and SQIVND (reference sequence). V gave up 2 bases and J gave up 6 bases, with 11 bases separating them. CDR3 loop: CASSISAGGQPQHF. Written as DNA, the CDR3 is TGTGCCAGTAGTATATCTGCCGGCGGTCAGCCCCAGCATTTT.

The genes are TRBV4-1 and TRBJ1-1; D is possibly TRBD1 (6 bases). Germline V gives CDR1 MGHRA, CDR2 YSYEKL. With 5 bases removed from V and 2 bases from J, the gap between germline ends came to 21 bases. The CDR3 runs 17 residues. This CDR3 is CASSSSRQGHLNTEAFF. The CDR3 bases are TGCGCCAGCAGCTCCTCCCGGCAGGGGCACTTAAACACTGAAGCTTTCTTT.

CDR3 in DNA: TGTGCCAGCAGCCCCATCTTCGGACAGCAAGAGACCCAGTACTTC. Protein: CASSPIFGQQETQYF. V usage is TRBV7-2 and J usage is TRBJ2-5; a possible D gene is TRBD1 (6 bases). Trimming took off 5 bases at V and 2 bases at J, with 15 bases between the two ends. Looked up from germline, CDR1 is SGHTA and CDR2 is FQGNSA. The CDR3 runs to 15 residues.

The V gene is TRBV5-1, the J gene TRBJ2-1, with TRBD1 matching over 7 bases. The CDR3 runs 14 residues. After removal of 0 bases from V and 7 bases from J, the junction contained 4 bases not matched to a gene. Germline V gene data show CDR1 as SGHRS and CDR2 as YFSETQ. In DNA form, the CDR3 reads TGCGCCAGCAGCTTGGCGAAGACAGGGAATGAGCAGTTCTTC. This translates into CASSLAKTGNEQFF.

This chain links TRBV11-2 with TRBJ2-1; TRBD2 matches 7 bases. The J segment lost 4 bases and the V segment lost 6 bases, leaving 9 bases of the junction unmatched. The CDR3 covers 15 residues. CDR1 is SGHAT and CDR2 is FQNNGV in the germline V gene. In DNA form, the CDR3 reads TGTGCCAGCAGGTCACCCCCAGCGGGGTACAATGAGCAGTTCTTC. This translates into CASRSPPAGYNEQFF.

The chain carries TRBV7-9 and TRBJ1-2; TRBD1 matches 11 bases. The CDR3 extends over 14 amino acids. Germline V lookup: CDR1 SEHNR, CDR2 FQNEAQ (reference sequence). V was clipped by 5 bases and J by 8 bases; unmatched bases: 7. The CDR3 DNA follows: TGTGCCAGCAGCCCGGACAGGGGGCTAGGAGGCTACACCTTC. Encoded protein: CASSPDRGLGGYTF.

This chain connects TRBV7-9 to TRBJ1-1; 9 bases fit TRBD1. Germline V gene sequence: CDR1 SEHNR, CDR2 FQNEAQ (reference sequence). The V and J ends lost 3 bases and 5 bases, in that order; junction bases with no gene match: 7. This CDR3 comprises 15 residues. The CDR3 reads CASSFNRGRRTEAFF. CDR3 DNA sequence: TGTGCCAGCAGCTTCAACAGGGGGCGACGGACTGAAGCTTTCTTT.

The V and J genes are TRBV3-1 (or the pseudogene TRBV3-2) and TRBJ1-6; D possibly corresponds to TRBD1 (5 bases). Germline CDR1 and CDR2: LGHDT and YNNKEL (reference sequence). The CDR3 sequence is 17 residues long. The V end lost 6 bases, the J end lost 8 bases, and 23 bases lay between the germline ends. The CDR3 region is CASSFSSIGGVDSPLHF. The CDR3 bases are TGTGCCAGCAGTTTTTCATCGATCGGGGGTGTGGATTCACCCCTCCACTTT.

The chain joins TRBV5-1 to TRBJ2-1, with D unclear. The CDR3 is 15 amino acids. V was pared by 1 base and J by 0 bases, with 8 bases between. Germline V gene sequence: CDR1 SGHRS, CDR2 YFSETQ. CDR3 in amino acids: CASSLSSSSYNEQFF. CDR3 nucleotides: TGCGCCAGCAGCTTGAGCTCGAGCTCCTACAATGAGCAGTTCTTC. Looking up the rest from reference TRBV5-1 and TRBJ2-1 gives the full variable domain: KAGVTQTPRYLIKTRGQQVTLSCSPISGHRSVSWYQQTPGQGLQFLFEYFSETQRNKGNFPGRFSGRQFSNSRSEMNVSTLELGDSALYLCASSLSSSSYNEQFFGPGTRLTVL.